This passage covers 9 T cell receptor beta chains from one sample sequenced in a study of blood T cell repertoires in COVID-19. Repertoires were generated with immunoSEQ multiplex PCR, while TCRdb's copy carries only in-frame clones and drops some. This table has 300,000 to 400,000 clones, about 86% appearing once. Sequencing input: PBMCs or T cells enriched from blood (not recorded which). The receptor set was obtained from a woman in her forties with acute COVID-19.

V usage is TRBV5-4 and J usage is TRBJ1-1, with a weak D call TRBD1 (5 bases). The CDR3 totals 15 residues. Germline CDR1 reads SGHNT; CDR2 reads YYREEE (reference sequence). V lost 7 bases and J 0 bases, leaving 16 bases between the germline ends. DNA for the CDR3: TGTGCCAGCGTGGGGGGAGGGACTATGAACACTGAAGCTTTCTTT. Protein product: CASVGGGTMNTEAFF.

In this sample, this clone turned up once. For the CDR3, the DNA is TGTGCCACCCGGGATTGGGCCGAGGGTTCACCCCTCCACTTT. This gives the protein CATRDWAEGSPLHF. V gene TRBV25-1 combines with J gene TRBJ1-6, with unresolved D. The germline gives CDR1 MGHDK, CDR2 SYGVNS. The CDR3 has 14 residues. Trimming took 10 bases from V and 9 from J, leaving 19 bases between them.

The rearrangement uses TRBV18 and TRBJ1-1, with D tentatively TRBD1 (5 bases). V was shortened by 1 base and J by 0 bases, with 12 bases between the two germline ends. Germline CDR1 and CDR2: KGHSH and LQKENI. This CDR3 region has 16 residues. Here the CDR3 reads CASSPQLTGMNTEAFF. The CDR3 bases are TGTGCCAGCTCACCACAATTAACAGGAATGAACACTGAAGCTTTCTTT.

This chain uses TRBV29-1 with TRBJ2-1, with 8 bases that match TRBD1. CDR1 and CDR2 (germline): SQVTM, ANQGSEA. The V and J ends lost 6 bases and 6 bases, in that order; junction bases with no gene match: 7. CDR3 length: 13 amino acids. The CDR3 DNA sequence: TGCAGCGTCGGACGAACAGGGGGCAATGAGCAGTTCTTC. Encoded protein: CSVGRTGGNEQFF.

The chain recombines TRBV15 with TRBJ2-7; 7 bases align to TRBD2. J gave up 4 bases and V 8 bases, and 17 bases lay outside the gene matches. This CDR3 region has 16 residues. In germline, CDR1 is LNHNV, CDR2 YYDKDF (reference sequence). CDR3 amino acids: CATSLIGGRATYEQYF. Written as DNA, the CDR3 is TGTGCCACCTCCTTGATAGGCGGGAGAGCGACGTACGAGCAGTACTTC.

As regards this clone: Other DNA sequences from this sample encode an identical CDR3 as well. The genes are TRBV9 and TRBJ2-7; 11 nucleotides line up with TRBD1. The V segment lost 3 bases and the J segment 4 bases; nucleotides outside the gene matches: 3. The CDR3 contains 14 residues. Germline V gene lookup returns CDR1 SGDLS and CDR2 YYNGEE. The chain's CDR3 is CASSAGTGGYEQYF. CDR3 sequence (DNA): TGTGCCAGCAGCGCCGGGACAGGGGGTTACGAGCAGTACTTC.

The table lists this clone with a count of one. The gene calls are TRBV11-2 and TRBJ2-5; TRBD1 aligns across 8 bases. The CDR3 extends over 15 amino acids. Germline assignment: CDR1 SGHAT and CDR2 FQNNGV. V was clipped by 5 bases and J by 1 base; unmatched bases: 6. CDR3 coding DNA: TGTGCCAGCAGCATGGGACAGGACCTCCAAGAGACCCAGTACTTC. Translation: CASSMGQDLQETQYF.

This clone came up once. This chain links TRBV7-3 with TRBJ2-1; 7 nucleotides agree with TRBD2. V lost 5 bases, J lost 6 bases, and 4 bases stayed unmatched. The CDR3 is 13 amino acids. Germline V gives CDR1 SGHTA, CDR2 FQGTGA. Here the CDR3 DNA reads TGTGCCAGCAGCCCGACTAGCATCAATGAGCAGTTCTTC. This codes for CASSPTSINEQFF.

The V call is TRBV27, the J call TRBJ2-6, with 7 bases identical to TRBD1. Trimming removed 5 bases from V and 3 bases from J; junction bases left unmatched: 7. The germline V gene encodes CDR1 MNHEY and CDR2 SMNVEV (reference sequence). This CDR3 has 16 residues. The chain's CDR3 is CASSPPTGFGANVLTF. Written as DNA, the CDR3 is TGTGCCAGCAGTCCCCCGACAGGGTTTGGGGCCAACGTCCTGACTTTC.